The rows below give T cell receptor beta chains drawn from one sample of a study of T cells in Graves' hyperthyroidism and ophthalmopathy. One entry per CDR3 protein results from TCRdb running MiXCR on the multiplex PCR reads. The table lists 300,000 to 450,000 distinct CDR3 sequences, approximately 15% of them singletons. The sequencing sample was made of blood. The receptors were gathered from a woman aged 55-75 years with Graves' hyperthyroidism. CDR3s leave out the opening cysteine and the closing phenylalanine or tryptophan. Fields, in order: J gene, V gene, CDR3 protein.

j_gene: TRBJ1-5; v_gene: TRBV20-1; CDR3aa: SASMASRGLGSNQPQH
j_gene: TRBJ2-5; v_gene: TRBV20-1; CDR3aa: SARDFTKAGGGETQY
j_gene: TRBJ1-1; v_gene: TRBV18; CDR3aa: ASSAPAQGTEAF
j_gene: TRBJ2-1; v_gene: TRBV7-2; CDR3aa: ASSQRRAGAEEQF
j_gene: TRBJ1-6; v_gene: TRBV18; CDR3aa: ASSPGVDSPLH
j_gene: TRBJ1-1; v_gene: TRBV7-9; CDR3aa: ASSVGYGMDTEAF
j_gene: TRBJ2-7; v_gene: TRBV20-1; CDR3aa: SARGGVLAGASYEQY
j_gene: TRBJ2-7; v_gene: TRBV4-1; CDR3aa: ASSQHPGTSGSYEQY
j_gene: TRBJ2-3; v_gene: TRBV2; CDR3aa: ARLWQAGVTDTQY
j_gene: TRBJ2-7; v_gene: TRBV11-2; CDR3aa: ASSRGTSSYEQY
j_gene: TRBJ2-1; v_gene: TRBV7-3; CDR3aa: ASSLLTGGNDNEQF
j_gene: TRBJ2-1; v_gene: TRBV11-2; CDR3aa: ASSFRAQGAFYEQF
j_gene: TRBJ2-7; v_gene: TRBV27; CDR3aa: ASSLGTGKIYEQY
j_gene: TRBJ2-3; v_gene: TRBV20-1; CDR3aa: SARSPPGPHLDTQY
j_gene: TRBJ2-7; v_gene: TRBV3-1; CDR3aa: ASSQATSYEQY
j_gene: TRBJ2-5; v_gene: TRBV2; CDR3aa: ASIFGLAGAEETQY
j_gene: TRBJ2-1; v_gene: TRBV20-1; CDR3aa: SASPGLAGNEQF
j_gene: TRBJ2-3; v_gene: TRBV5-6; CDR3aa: ASSRTSGSGADTQY